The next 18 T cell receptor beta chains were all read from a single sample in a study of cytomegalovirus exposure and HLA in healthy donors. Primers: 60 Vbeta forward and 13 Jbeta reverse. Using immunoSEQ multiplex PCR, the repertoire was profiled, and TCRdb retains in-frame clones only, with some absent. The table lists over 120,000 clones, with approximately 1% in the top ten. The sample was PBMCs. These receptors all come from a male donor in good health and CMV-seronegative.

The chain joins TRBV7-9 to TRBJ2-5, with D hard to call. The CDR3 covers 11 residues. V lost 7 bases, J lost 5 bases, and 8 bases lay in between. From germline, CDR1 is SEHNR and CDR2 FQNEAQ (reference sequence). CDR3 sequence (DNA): TGTGCCAGCACCTCGCGGGAGACCCAGTACTTC. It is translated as CASTSRETQYF.

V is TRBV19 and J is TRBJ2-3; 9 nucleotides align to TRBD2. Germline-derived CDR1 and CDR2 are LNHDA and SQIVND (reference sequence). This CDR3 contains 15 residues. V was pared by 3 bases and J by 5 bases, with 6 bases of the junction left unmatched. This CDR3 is CASSMVAGVVDTQYF. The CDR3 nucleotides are TGTGCCAGTAGTATGGTAGCGGGAGTGGTAGATACGCAGTATTTT.

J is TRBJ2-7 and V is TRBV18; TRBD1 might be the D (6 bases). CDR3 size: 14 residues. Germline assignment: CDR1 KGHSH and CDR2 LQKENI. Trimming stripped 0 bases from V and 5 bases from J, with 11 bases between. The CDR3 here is CASSPPTGNNEQYF. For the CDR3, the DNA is TGTGCCAGCTCACCACCGACAGGTAACAACGAGCAGTACTTC.

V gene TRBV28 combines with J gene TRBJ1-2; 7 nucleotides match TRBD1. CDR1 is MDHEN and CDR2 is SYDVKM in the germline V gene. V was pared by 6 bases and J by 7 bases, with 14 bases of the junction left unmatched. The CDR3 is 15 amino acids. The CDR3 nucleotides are TGTGCCAGCAGCAGCCGGTTCGACAGGGACCCTGGCTACACCTTC. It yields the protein CASSSRFDRDPGYTF.

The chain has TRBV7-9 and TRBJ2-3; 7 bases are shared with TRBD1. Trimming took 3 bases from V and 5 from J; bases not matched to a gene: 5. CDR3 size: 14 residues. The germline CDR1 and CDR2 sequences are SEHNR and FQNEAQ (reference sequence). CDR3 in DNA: TGTGCCAGCAGCTTCAGACAGGGTGGAGATACGCAGTATTTT. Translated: CASSFRQGGDTQYF. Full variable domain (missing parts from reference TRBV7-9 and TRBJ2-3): DTGVSQNPRHKITKRGQNVTFRCDPISEHNRLYWYRQTLGQGPEFLTYFQNEAQLEKSRLLSDRFSAERPKGSFSTLEIQRTEQGDSAMYLCASSFRQGGDTQYFGPGTRLTVL.

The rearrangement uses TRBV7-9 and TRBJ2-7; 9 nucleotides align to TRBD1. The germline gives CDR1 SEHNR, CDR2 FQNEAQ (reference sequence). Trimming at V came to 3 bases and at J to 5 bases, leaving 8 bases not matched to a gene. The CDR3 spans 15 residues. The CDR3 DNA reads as TGTGCCAGCAGCTTGAGACAGGGGGAAGGAAACGAGCAGTACTTC. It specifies CASSLRQGEGNEQYF. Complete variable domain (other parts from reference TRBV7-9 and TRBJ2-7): DTGVSQNPRHKITKRGQNVTFRCDPISEHNRLYWYRQTLGQGPEFLTYFQNEAQLEKSRLLSDRFSAERPKGSFSTLEIQRTEQGDSAMYLCASSLRQGEGNEQYFGPGTRLTVT.

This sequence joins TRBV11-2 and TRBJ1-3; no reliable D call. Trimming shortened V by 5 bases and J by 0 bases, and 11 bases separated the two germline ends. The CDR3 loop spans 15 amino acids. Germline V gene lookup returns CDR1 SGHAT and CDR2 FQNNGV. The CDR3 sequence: CASSLVQSSGNTIYF. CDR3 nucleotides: TGTGCCAGCAGCCTGGTCCAGTCCTCTGGAAACACCATATATTTT.

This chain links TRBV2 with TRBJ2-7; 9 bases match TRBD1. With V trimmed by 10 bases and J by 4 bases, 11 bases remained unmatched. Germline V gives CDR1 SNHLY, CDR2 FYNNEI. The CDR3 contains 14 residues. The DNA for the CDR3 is TGTGCCACCCAAACAGGGGGCGTGGATTACGAGCAGTACTTC. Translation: CATQTGGVDYEQYF.

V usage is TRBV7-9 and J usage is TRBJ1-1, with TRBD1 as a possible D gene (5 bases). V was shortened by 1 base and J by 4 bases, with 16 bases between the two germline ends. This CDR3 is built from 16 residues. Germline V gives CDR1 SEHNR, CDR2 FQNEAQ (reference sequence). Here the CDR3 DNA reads TGTGCCAGCAGCTTAGAGAGGACATTTTGGGGCACTGAAGCTTTCTTT. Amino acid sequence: CASSLERTFWGTEAFF.

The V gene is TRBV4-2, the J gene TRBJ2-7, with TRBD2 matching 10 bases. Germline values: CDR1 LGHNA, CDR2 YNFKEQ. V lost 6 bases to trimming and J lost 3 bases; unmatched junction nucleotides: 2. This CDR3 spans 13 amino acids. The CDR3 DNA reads TGTGCCAGCAGACCTAGCGGGAGCTACGAGCAGTACTTC. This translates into CASRPSGSYEQYF.

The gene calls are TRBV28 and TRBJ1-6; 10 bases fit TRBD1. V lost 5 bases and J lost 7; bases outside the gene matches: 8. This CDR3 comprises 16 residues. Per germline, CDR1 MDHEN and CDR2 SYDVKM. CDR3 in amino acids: CASSPGTGVWNSPLHF. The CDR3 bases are TGTGCCAGCAGTCCAGGGACAGGGGTTTGGAATTCACCCCTCCACTTT.

DNA for the CDR3: TGTGCCAGCAGCGCCGGACAGGGGGCAAATGAGCAGTTCTTC. Its protein is CASSAGQGANEQFF. The chain links TRBV9 to TRBJ2-1; 11 bases are shared with TRBD1. J was trimmed by 7 bases and V by 3 bases; bases with no gene match: 3. Looked up from germline, CDR1 is SGDLS and CDR2 is YYNGEE. This CDR3 has 14 amino acids.

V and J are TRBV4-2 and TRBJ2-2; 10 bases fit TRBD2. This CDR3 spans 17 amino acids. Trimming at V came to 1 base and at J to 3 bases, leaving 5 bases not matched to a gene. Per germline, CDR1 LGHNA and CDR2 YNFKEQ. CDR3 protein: CASSQAGLAGDTGELFF. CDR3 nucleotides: TGTGCCAGCAGCCAAGCAGGGCTAGCGGGGGACACCGGGGAGCTGTTTTTT.

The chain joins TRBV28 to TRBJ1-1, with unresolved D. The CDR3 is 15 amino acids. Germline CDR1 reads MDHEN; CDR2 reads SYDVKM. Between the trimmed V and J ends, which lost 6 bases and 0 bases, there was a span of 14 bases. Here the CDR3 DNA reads TGTGCCAGCAGCCTCAGTTGGAGGGTGAACACTGAAGCTTTCTTT. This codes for CASSLSWRVNTEAFF.

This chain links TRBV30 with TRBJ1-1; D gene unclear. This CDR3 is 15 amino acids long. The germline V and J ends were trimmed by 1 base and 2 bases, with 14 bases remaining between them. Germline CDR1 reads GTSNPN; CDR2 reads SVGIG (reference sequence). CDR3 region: CAWSAYTGINTEAFF. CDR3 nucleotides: TGTGCCTGGAGTGCCTATACGGGGATTAACACTGAAGCTTTCTTT.

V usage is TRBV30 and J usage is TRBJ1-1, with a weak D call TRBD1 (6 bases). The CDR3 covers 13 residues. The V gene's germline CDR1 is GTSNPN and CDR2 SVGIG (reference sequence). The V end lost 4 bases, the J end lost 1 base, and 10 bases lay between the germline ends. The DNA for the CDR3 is TGTGCCTGGACCGGACAGAGGAACACTGAAGCTTTCTTT. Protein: CAWTGQRNTEAFF. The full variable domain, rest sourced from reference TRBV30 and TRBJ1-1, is SQTIHQWPATLVQPVGSPLSLECTVEGTSNPNLYWYRQAAGRGLQLLFYSVGIGQISSEVPQNLSASRPQDRQFILSSKKLLLSDSGFYLCAWTGQRNTEAFFGQGTRLTVV.

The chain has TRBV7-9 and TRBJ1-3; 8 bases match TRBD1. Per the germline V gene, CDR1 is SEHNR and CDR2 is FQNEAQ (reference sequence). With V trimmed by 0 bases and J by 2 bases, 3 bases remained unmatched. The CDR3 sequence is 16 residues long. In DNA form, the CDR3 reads TGTGCCAGCAGCTTAGCAGTGACAGGGGCTGGAAACACCATATATTTT. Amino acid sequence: CASSLAVTGAGNTIYF.

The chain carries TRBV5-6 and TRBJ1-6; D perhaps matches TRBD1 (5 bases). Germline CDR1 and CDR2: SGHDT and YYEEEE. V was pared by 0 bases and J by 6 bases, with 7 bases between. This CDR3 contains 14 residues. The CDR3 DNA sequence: TGTGCCAGCAGCTTGGGACAGCTTAATTCACCCCTCCACTTT. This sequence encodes CASSLGQLNSPLHF.